Following are 24 T cell receptor beta chains from one sample sequenced in a study of T cell responses to AZD1222 COVID-19 vaccine. The assay was immunoSEQ multiplex PCR, and TCRdb's table has in-frame clones only and misses some. The table lists 140,000 to 150,000 clones, 75% to 95% of them singletons. The sample was peripheral blood, taken on day 0 of MenACWY control vaccination. Every receptor here comes from an adult in good health.

This chain connects TRBV5-1 to TRBJ2-1; a possible D gene is TRBD2 (6 bases). The ends were cut back, 0 bases at V and 7 bases at J, with 14 bases in the middle. The germline V gene encodes CDR1 SGHRS and CDR2 YFSETQ. The CDR3 is 15 residues long. CDR3 amino acids: CASSLAAGSVNEQFF. The CDR3, as DNA: TGCGCCAGCAGCTTGGCTGCGGGATCGGTAAATGAGCAGTTCTTC.

The rearrangement joins TRBV9 to TRBJ1-4, with 8 nucleotides matching TRBD1. The length of the CDR3 is 15 residues. Unmatched junction bases numbered 3, after V lost 0 bases and J lost 5 bases. Germline lookup yields CDR1 SGDLS and CDR2 YYNGEE. The CDR3 sequence is CASSVVGQANEKLFF. The CDR3 coding sequence is TGTGCCAGCAGCGTAGTGGGACAGGCGAATGAAAAACTGTTTTTT.

The chain employs TRBV5-1 and TRBJ2-5; 8 bases agree with TRBD1. With 5 bases clipped from V and 4 bases from J, the junction kept 7 bases outside the gene matches. This CDR3 has 14 amino acids. The germline V gene has CDR1 SGHRS and CDR2 YFSETQ. CDR3 amino acids: CASSRTGIGETQYF. In DNA, the CDR3 is TGCGCCAGCAGTCGGACAGGGATAGGAGAGACCCAGTACTTC.

The chain has TRBV5-5 and TRBJ1-3; 7 positions match TRBD1. V was pared by 4 bases and J by 3 bases, with 7 bases of the junction left unmatched. The CDR3 length is 15 residues. Germline CDR1 and CDR2: SGHKS and YYEKEE (reference sequence). The CDR3 DNA reads TGTGCCAGCAGCCGACAGGGTCAGCTTGGAAACACCATATATTTT. Encoded protein: CASSRQGQLGNTIYF. Complete variable domain (other parts from reference TRBV5-5 and TRBJ1-3): DAGVTQSPTHLIKTRGQQVTLRCSPISGHKSVSWYQQVLGQGPQFIFQYYEKEERGRGNFPDRFSARQFPNYSSELNVNALLLGDSALYLCASSRQGQLGNTIYFGEGSWLTVV.

About this clone itself: One end of the junction varies from germline; a read error may be responsible. The gene calls are TRBV5-1 and TRBJ2-7, with D possibly TRBD1 on 5 matching bases. The CDR3 loop spans 12 amino acids. CDR1 is SGHRS, CDR2 YFSETQ, per germline. The CDR3 loop is CASSLDRSEEYF. The CDR3 coding sequence is TGCGCCAGCAGCTTGGACAGGAGCGAGGAGTACTTC.

This chain joins TRBV10-3 and TRBJ1-1; 7 bases fit TRBD1. This CDR3 contains 14 residues. The trim removed 9 bases at V and 5 bases at J, leaving 12 bases unmatched. Per the germline V gene, CDR1 is ENHRY and CDR2 is SYGVKD. The CDR3 nucleotides are TGTGCCATAGCACAGGGGAGGGGGAGGACTGAAGCTTTCTTT. Translated: CAIAQGRGRTEAFF.

The gene calls are TRBV5-6 and TRBJ2-2; a weak D match, TRBD1 (6 bases). There are 15 residues in the CDR3. CDR1 is SGHDT and CDR2 is YYEEEE in the germline V gene. Trimming shortened V by 3 bases and J by 0 bases, and 9 bases separated the two germline ends. The CDR3: CASSYGGTNTGELFF. The DNA for the CDR3 is TGTGCCAGCAGCTATGGGGGCACGAACACCGGGGAGCTGTTTTTT.

This clone turned up a few times. J is TRBJ1-6 and V is TRBV11-2; D is undetermined. The CDR3 has 13 amino acids. Per germline, CDR1 SGHAT and CDR2 FQNNGV. V was shortened by 0 bases and J by 18 bases, with 15 bases between the two germline ends. This CDR3 is CASSLDPGAVNHF. The CDR3 DNA is TGTGCCAGCAGCTTAGATCCCGGAGCTGTGAACCACTTT.

The genes are TRBV25-1 and TRBJ1-1, with D unclear. Germline V lookup: CDR1 MGHDK, CDR2 SYGVNS. The CDR3 is 13 residues long. V was cut by 2 bases and J by 5 bases, with 9 bases left in between. The CDR3 loop is CASSERIRTEAFF. DNA for the CDR3: TGTGCCAGCAGTGAAAGGATTCGAACTGAAGCTTTCTTT.

The V and J genes are TRBV9 and TRBJ2-7; weak D call: TRBD1 (6 bases). V was clipped by 3 bases and J by 3 bases, with 19 bases between them. The CDR3 is 16 residues long. The V gene's germline CDR1 is SGDLS and CDR2 YYNGEE. CDR3 amino acids: CASSEGAAGAHYEQYF. The DNA for the CDR3 is TGTGCCAGCAGCGAAGGGGCGGCAGGGGCCCACTACGAGCAGTACTTC. Full variable domain (outside the CDR3, taken from reference TRBV9 and TRBJ2-7): DSGVTQTPKHLITATGQRVTLRCSPRSGDLSVYWYQQSLDQGLQFLIQYYNGEERAKGNILERFSAQQFPDLHSELNLSSLELGDSALYFCASSEGAAGAHYEQYFGPGTRLTVT.

This clone was recorded once. The V and J genes are TRBV7-9 and TRBJ1-3; 7 nucleotides line up with TRBD1. CDR1 is SEHNR and CDR2 is FQNEAQ in the germline V gene (reference sequence). CDR3 length equals 18 residues. V lost 4 bases and J lost 2; bases outside the gene matches: 14. CDR3 nucleotide sequence: TGTGCCAGCAGCTCTTACGCCTTAGGGGGCTTCCCTGGAAACACCATATATTTT. Residues: CASSSYALGGFPGNTIYF.

This chain joins TRBV2 and TRBJ1-1; D is undetermined. Looked up from germline, CDR1 is SNHLY and CDR2 is FYNNEI. This CDR3 region has 12 residues. V lost 5 bases and J 5 bases, leaving 9 bases between the germline ends. CDR3: CASSRRDTEAFF. DNA of the CDR3: TGTGCCAGCAGTAGAAGGGATACTGAAGCTTTCTTT.

The rearrangement joins TRBV9 to TRBJ1-2, with a weak D call TRBD1 (5 bases). This CDR3 is 14 amino acids long. Per the germline V gene, CDR1 is SGDLS and CDR2 is YYNGEE. Trimming stripped 0 bases from V and 7 bases from J, with 13 bases between. The CDR3, as DNA: TGTGCCAGCAGCGTAGATTGGCAGGGAGGTGGCTACACCTTC. Translating it yields CASSVDWQGGGYTF.

The V gene is TRBV9, the J gene TRBJ2-2; D tentatively fits TRBD1 or TRBD2 (5 bases each). CDR1 is SGDLS, CDR2 YYNGEE, per germline. CDR3 length: 15 residues. Trimming shortened V by 3 bases and J by 0 bases, and 9 bases separated the two germline ends. CDR3 loop: CASSAPGPNTGELFF. As DNA, the CDR3 is TGTGCCAGCAGCGCGCCGGGACCGAACACCGGGGAGCTGTTTTTT.

The rearrangement uses TRBV24-1 and TRBJ1-2; 10 positions match TRBD1. CDR1 is KGHDR and CDR2 is SFDVKD in the germline V gene. The CDR3 has 15 amino acids. With V trimmed by 5 bases and J by 2 bases, 4 bases remained unmatched. The CDR3 nucleotides read TGTGCCACCAGTGCCCGGACAGGGGGGAACTATGGCTACACCTTC. Translating it yields CATSARTGGNYGYTF.

The rearrangement uses TRBV27 and TRBJ2-1; weak D call: TRBD1 (6 bases). The CDR3 is 15 amino acids. V dropped 6 bases and J dropped 5 bases, with 17 bases sitting between them. Germline CDR1 is MNHEY and CDR2 is SMNVEV (reference sequence). Here the CDR3 reads CASSSNQDSHNEQFF. CDR3 in DNA: TGTGCCAGCAGCTCCAACCAGGACAGTCACAATGAGCAGTTCTTC.

The rearrangement joins TRBV7-9 to TRBJ1-1; a possible D gene is TRBD1 (6 bases). Trimming took 1 base from V and 1 from J, leaving 10 bases between them. CDR3 size: 15 residues. CDR1 is SEHNR, CDR2 FQNEAQ, per germline (reference sequence). CDR3 bases: TGTGCCAGCAGCTTAGACCGGACAGCGAACACTGAAGCTTTCTTT. This codes for CASSLDRTANTEAFF.

This chain connects TRBV7-2 to TRBJ1-2; no firm D call. Trimming pared 1 base from V and 8 bases from J, leaving 17 bases between. The CDR3 covers 15 residues. From germline, CDR1 is SGHTA and CDR2 FQGNSA. The CDR3 protein is CASSLGLRAASGYTF. Here the CDR3 DNA reads TGTGCCAGCAGCTTAGGTCTGCGGGCAGCCAGCGGCTACACCTTC.

The chain employs TRBV5-1 and TRBJ2-7, with 10 bases aligning to TRBD1. This CDR3 has 15 amino acids. The germline V gene encodes CDR1 SGHRS and CDR2 YFSETQ. Trimming took 1 base from V and 3 from J; bases not matched to a gene: 4. Here the CDR3 DNA reads TGCGCCAGCAGCTTGAGGACAGGGGGACTCTACGAGCAGTACTTC. It translates to CASSLRTGGLYEQYF.

CDR3 sequence reads: CASSSLGGSSYEQYF. The CDR3 bases are TGTGCCAGCAGCTCCTTGGGAGGGAGCTCCTACGAGCAGTACTTC. The rearrangement uses TRBV9 and TRBJ2-7; 7 bases are a match to TRBD2. From germline, CDR1 is SGDLS and CDR2 YYNGEE. Losses at the gene ends were 4 bases for V and 0 bases for J; bases not matched to a gene: 7. CDR3 length: 15 residues.

This clone came up once. The CDR3 DNA reads TGTGCCAGCAGCTTAGCATCAGGGTCCACGTCGGGGGAGCAGTACTTC. Translating gives CASSLASGSTSGEQYF. The V gene is TRBV7-8, the J gene TRBJ2-7, with D perhaps assigned TRBD1 or TRBD2 (5 bases each). CDR3 length: 16 residues. The V gene lost 0 bases and the J gene lost 7 bases, with 19 bases spanning the gap. Germline V CDR1 and CDR2: SGHVS, FQNEAQ.

The chain has TRBV27 and TRBJ1-2; 8 bases align to TRBD1. The V and J ends lost 10 bases and 6 bases, in that order; junction bases with no gene match: 7. The germline V gene has CDR1 MNHEY and CDR2 SMNVEV (reference sequence). CDR3 size: 12 residues. CDR3 sequence: CATGGQVNGYTF. In nucleotides, the CDR3 is TGTGCCACTGGGGGACAGGTTAATGGCTACACCTTC.

V is TRBV28 and J is TRBJ2-3; D unclear. The CDR3 consists of 12 residues. V shed 5 bases and J shed 2 bases, with 5 bases lying between them. CDR1 and CDR2 from the germline V gene are MDHEN and SYDVKM. CDR3 DNA: TGTGCCAGCAGTCAGACCACAGATACGCAGTATTTT. Its protein is CASSQTTDTQYF.

This chain joins TRBV11-2 and TRBJ1-5, with a tentative D call TRBD1 (6 bases). CDR3 length: 15 residues. V was trimmed by 1 base and J by 6 bases, leaving 13 bases between them. The germline V gene encodes CDR1 SGHAT and CDR2 FQNNGV. The CDR3 region has the DNA TGTGCCAGCAGCTTAGCGGGGGGCGCGGCTCAGCCCCAGCATTTT. Translating gives CASSLAGGAAQPQHF.